The rows below give T cell receptor beta chains drawn from one sample of a study of graft-versus-host responses after intestinal transplantation. Sequencing used immunoSEQ multiplex PCR; TCRdb keeps in-frame clones, though not all of them. The table has over 90,000 clones, roughly 91% seen once. Their cognate antigens are unknown. This specimen consisted of unstimulated CD8+ T cells sorted from spleen or lymph node cells, obtained before intestinal transplant. These receptors originate from a human donor who received an intestinal transplant. Each CDR3 is given with its conserved first and last residue. The D gene is left open where the match is weak. Clone size is not always given. Where it is, it says once, few, many or a class for expanded clones.

>TRBJ2-3|-|15|-|TRBV10-2
TGCGCCAGCAGCCCCCGGGGGACAGGCACAGATACGCAGTATTTT
CASSPRGTGTDTQYF
>TRBJ2-7|TRBD1|14|once|TRBV6-5
TGTGCCAGCAGTTCCGGGACAGGGCCCCACGAGCAGTACTTC
CASSSGTGPHEQYF
>TRBJ2-1|TRBD1|14|-|TRBV7-9
TGTGCCAGCAGCTCACCGACAGGGCGCTATGAGCAGTTCTTC
CASSSPTGRYEQFF
>TRBJ2-1|TRBD2|16|-|TRBV10-1
TGCGCCAGCAGTGCTTCTGCGGGGGACTCCTACAATGAGCAGTTCTTC
CASSASAGDSYNEQFF
>TRBJ2-5|TRBD1|14|-|TRBV19
TGTGCCAGTAGTATTGGGACAGGGCAAGAGACCCAGTACTTC
CASSIGTGQETQYF
>TRBJ2-5|TRBD2|15|-|TRBV5-1
TGCGCCAGCAGCGTAAACGCGGGGGACCAAGAGACCCAGTACTTC
CASSVNAGDQETQYF
>TRBJ1-4|-|18|-|TRBV28
TGTGCCAGCAGCTTATACCAGGGTGGCCGTGCAACTAATGAAAAACTGTTTTTT
CASSLYQGGRATNEKLFF
>TRBJ2-5|-|13|-|TRBV6-5
TGTGCCAGCAGTTATGCTAGCAGGGAGACCCAGTACTTC
CASSYASRETQYF
>TRBJ1-1|-|14|-|TRBV7-9
TGTGCCAGCAGCCCCTCGACAGGGAACACTGAAGCTTTCTTT
CASSPSTGNTEAFF
>TRBJ2-1|-|13|-|TRBV30
TGTGCCTGGAGTATCCCCCCGGGTAATGAGCAGTTCTTC
CAWSIPPGNEQFF
>TRBJ2-1|-|14|-|TRBV9
TGTGCCAGCAGCGTTAGCGGAACCTACAATGAGCAGTTCTTC
CASSVSGTYNEQFF
>TRBJ2-7|-|13|-|TRBV6-5
TGTGCCAGCAGTGCCCGACAGCCCTACGAGCAGTACTTC
CASSARQPYEQYF
>TRBJ2-1|-|17|-|TRBV4-2
TGTGCCAGCAGCCAAGAAGTGGGCGGGGGCGGTTCGCATGAGCAGTTCTTC
CASSQEVGGGGSHEQFF
>TRBJ1-4|-|14|-|TRBV27
TGTGCCAGCAGTTTCTCTGGGGGGGCTGAAAAACTGTTTTTT
CASSFSGGAEKLFF
>TRBJ2-2|-|16|once|TRBV19
TGTGCCAGTAGACCATCAAGGGGCCCGAACACCGGGGAGCTGTTTTTT
CASRPSRGPNTGELFF
>TRBJ2-1|TRBD2|19|-|TRBV5-5
TGTGCCAGCAGCTTGGCCGTACATTTAGCGGGAGGTTCCTACAATGAGCAGTTCTTC
CASSLAVHLAGGSYNEQFF
>TRBJ1-3|-|17|once|TRBV28
TGTGCCAGCTCCACCCCCACTTACTCAGGGGCTGGAAACACCATATATTTT
CASSTPTYSGAGNTIYF
>TRBJ2-3|-|15|-|TRBV10-3
TGTGCCATCAGTGATATCGGGTCGATCACAGATACGCAGTATTTT
CAISDIGSITDTQYF
>TRBJ2-1|TRBD1|13|-|TRBV5-4
TGTGCCAGCAGTTTCGACAGGGGCAATGAGCAGTTCTTC
CASSFDRGNEQFF
>TRBJ2-5|-|15|once|TRBV30
TGTGCCTGGAGTGTAGCAGGGGGGTTCCAAGAGACCCAGTACTTC
CAWSVAGGFQETQYF
>TRBJ1-1|TRBD1|15|-|TRBV10-3
TGTGCCATCAGTGAGTCGGGACAGGGTCCAACCGAAGCTTTCTTT
CAISESGQGPTEAFF
>TRBJ2-7|TRBD2|15|-|TRBV19
TGTGCCAGTAGTATAGTGTCTAGCGGTGAATACGAGCAGTACTTC
CASSIVSSGEYEQYF
>TRBJ1-1|-|15|-|TRBV28
TGTGCCAGCAGTTTGGGGGCAAGGTGGGACACTGAAGCTTTCTTT
CASSLGARWDTEAFF